A selection of T cell receptor beta chains follows, all from one sample in a study of OX40 agonist ivuxolimab in advanced cancers. Assay: immunoSEQ multiplex PCR; the TCRdb copy retains only in-frame clones and omits some. The top ten hold roughly 12% of the sample, which has tens of thousands of clones, approximately 80% seen once. This sample comprised CD4+ or CD8+ T cells sorted from blood, obtained in a trial of the OX40 agonist ivuxolimab. These receptor sequences come from an adult with an advanced solid tumor such as melanoma, head and neck, liver or kidney cancer. Both conserved end residues are part of each CDR3. A D gene is named only where the DNA matches it firmly. The size field is filled for only some rows; it gives once, few, many or a size class.

. | TRBJ2-7 | TRBV11-2 | . | TGTGCCAGCAGCTTAGGTTCAGGGTACGAGCAGTACTTC | CASSLGSGYEQYF
. | TRBJ1-1 | TRBV6-1 | . | TGTGCCAGCAGTGCCGGGACATACCACATGAACACTGAAGCTTTCTTT | CASSAGTYHMNTEAFF
. | TRBJ2-7 | TRBV28 | . | TGTGCCAGCAGTTTGGGTGGGTACGAGCAGTACTTC | CASSLGGYEQYF
. | TRBJ1-1 | TRBV13 | . | TGTGCCAGCAGCTTAGGCGACGGCTCCTTGGTTCGTGAAGCTTTCTTT | CASSLGDGSLVREAFF
TRBD2 | TRBJ2-7 | TRBV5-4 | . | TGTGCCAGCAGCTTCAAGGGACTAGCGGGAGGGCCAGATGTGGAGCAGTACTTC | CASSFKGLAGGPDVEQYF
TRBD2 | TRBJ2-1 | TRBV9 | . | TGTGCCAGCAGCACATCACGGACTAGCGGGAGGGGTTTCAATGAGCAGTTCTTC | CASSTSRTSGRGFNEQFF
TRBD1 | TRBJ1-5 | TRBV7-8 | . | TGTGCCAGCAGCTCGGACAGGGTAGCTCAGCCCCAGCATTTT | CASSSDRVAQPQHF
. | TRBJ1-4 | TRBV5-1 | . | TGCGCCAGCAGCCCCTCCGACAGGCTTAATGAAAAACTGTTTTTT | CASSPSDRLNEKLFF
. | TRBJ2-5 | TRBV6-1 | . | TGTGCCAGCAGTTTCCAAGGGGGGCTGGAGACCCAGTACTTC | CASSFQGGLETQYF
TRBD1 | TRBJ2-5 | TRBV7-7 | . | TGTGCTAGCAGCTTAGCCCAGGGGGTCGGAGAGACCCAGTACTTC | CASSLAQGVGETQYF
. | TRBJ2-1 | TRBV7-9 | . | TGTGCCAGCAGCCCTCTCGGCGCGGGTGAAAACAATGAGCAGTTCTTC | CASSPLGAGENNEQFF
. | TRBJ1-2 | TRBV9 | . | TGTGCCAGCAGCGTCCAAGGGGAGGATGGCTACACCTTC | CASSVQGEDGYTF
. | TRBJ1-2 | TRBV13 | . | TGTGCCAGCAGCTCTGGGACGGTTCATTATGGCTACACCTTC | CASSSGTVHYGYTF
. | TRBJ1-5 | TRBV5-6 | . | TGTGCCAGCAGCTTGGGCGGGACTCATCAGCCCCAGCATTTT | CASSLGGTHQPQHF
. | TRBJ2-7 | TRBV15 | . | TGTGCCACCAGCAGAGATACGGTCTACGAGCAGTACTTC | CATSRDTVYEQYF
TRBD2 | TRBJ2-2 | TRBV7-3 | . | TGTGCCAGCAGCTTAACGTCTGGGACTAGCGGGCTTCCTAACACCGGGGAGCTGTTTTTT | CASSLTSGTSGLPNTGELFF
. | TRBJ1-2 | TRBV2 | . | TGTGCCAGCAGTGAGGGCGGTGGGGCCCGGGATGGCTACACCTTC | CASSEGGGARDGYTF
. | TRBJ2-1 | TRBV7-6 | . | TGTGCCAGCAGCCCGTTACTCGGGGGGCAGTTCTTC | CASSPLLGGQFF
. | TRBJ2-7 | TRBV6-5 | . | TGTGCCAGCAGCCGGCAGGGGCCCTACGAGCAGTACTTC | CASSRQGPYEQYF
. | TRBJ2-2 | TRBV19 | . | TGTGCCAGTATCGCCCCGAACACCGGGGAGCTGTTTTTT | CASIAPNTGELFF
. | TRBJ2-5 | TRBV13 | . | TGTGCCAGCAGCTTAGGCCGCAGCGGGTCCTCGAGGCGGCAAGAGACCCAGTACTTC | CASSLGRSGSSRRQETQYF
. | TRBJ2-2 | TRBV28 | once | TGTGCCAGCAGAACAATAAGAAACACCGGGGAGCTGTTTTTT | CASRTIRNTGELFF
. | TRBJ1-3 | TRBV4-1 | . | TGCGCCAGCAGCCAAGGAACAGGGCTCTATTCTGGAAACACCATATATTTT | CASSQGTGLYSGNTIYF
TRBD2 | TRBJ2-1 | TRBV13 | . | TGTGCCAGCAGCACCCCGACAGTAGCGGGAGTATCGAATGAGCAGTTCTTC | CASSTPTVAGVSNEQFF
. | TRBJ1-2 | TRBV6-5 | . | TGTGCCAGCAGTAACAGGTTATATGGCTACACCTTC | CASSNRLYGYTF
. | TRBJ2-7 | TRBV5-1 | . | TGCGCCAGCAGCCCGCACGGGGGAGCCTACGAGCAGTACTTC | CASSPHGGAYEQYF
TRBD1 | TRBJ2-5 | TRBV9 | once | TGTGCCAGCAGCCCCGGACAGGGCGAATTCGAGACCCAGTACTTC | CASSPGQGEFETQYF
. | TRBJ1-4 | TRBV4-1 | . | TGCGCCAGCAGCCAGAGAGATTTACAGGGATTTAATGAAAAACTGTTTTTT | CASSQRDLQGFNEKLFF
. | TRBJ1-1 | TRBV28 | . | TGTGCCAGCAGCGTCGGATACACTGAAGCTTTCTTT | CASSVGYTEAFF
. | TRBJ1-1 | TRBV9 | . | TGTGCCAGCAGCGTAGTAGTAGAGGAGAACACTGAAGCTTTCTTT | CASSVVVEENTEAFF
. | TRBJ1-5 | TRBV2 | . | TGTGCCAGCAGCCCAGCAAGCCCCCTCAATCAGCCCCAGCATTTT | CASSPASPLNQPQHF
. | TRBJ2-7 | TRBV6-1 | . | TGTGCCAGCAGTGAAGCGAGGGCCTCCCTCTACGAGCAGTACTTC | CASSEARASLYEQYF
. | TRBJ2-5 | TRBV7-8 | . | TGTGCCAGCAGCTTCCCAGGGAGGGGGGAGACCCAGTACTTC | CASSFPGRGETQYF
TRBD1 | TRBJ1-3 | TRBV13 | . | TGTGCCAGCAGCTTGGGACAGACCTCTGCTGGAAACACCATATATTTT | CASSLGQTSAGNTIYF
. | TRBJ1-1 | TRBV4-1 | medium-sized | TGCGCCAGCAGCTTAGAGGGGTTCACTGAAGCTTTCTTT | CASSLEGFTEAFF
TRBD2 | TRBJ2-7 | TRBV27 | . | TGTGCCAGCAGTTTATACACTAGCGGGGCCCACGAGCAGTACTTC | CASSLYTSGAHEQYF
. | TRBJ1-1 | TRBV6-6 | . | TGTGCCAGCAGCGTTGGTGTAGCTTTCTTT | CASSVGVAFF
. | TRBJ2-7 | TRBV30 | once | TGTGCCCATTGGGAAGGGTCCGAGCAGTACTTC | CAHWEGSEQYF
. | TRBJ2-1 | TRBV9 | . | TGTGCCAGCAGCGGAGTAGGCAATGAGCAGTTCTTC | CASSGVGNEQFF
. | TRBJ2-2 | TRBV15 | once | TGTGCCACCAGCAACACCGGGGAGCTGTTTTTT | CATSNTGELFF
. | TRBJ2-7 | TRBV27 | . | TGTGCCAGTGGACCGGCTTACGAGCAGTACTTC | CASGPAYEQYF
. | TRBJ2-5 | TRBV28 | once | TGTGCCAGCAGCCTCACGGGGTTAGGAGAGACCCAGTACTTC | CASSLTGLGETQYF
TRBD1 | TRBJ2-3 | TRBV18 | . | TGTGCCAGCTCACCAGACTCAGGGGGCGATACGCAGTATTTT | CASSPDSGGDTQYF
. | TRBJ2-1 | TRBV7-6 | once | TGTGCCAGCAGCTTAGGATCCGGGACTCCGCTACTCAATGAGCAGTTCTTC | CASSLGSGTPLLNEQFF
TRBD1 | TRBJ2-7 | TRBV6-5 | . | TGTGCCAGCAGTTACTCGATAGGACAGGGCGCCTACGAGCAGTACTTC | CASSYSIGQGAYEQYF
. | TRBJ2-3 | TRBV27 | . | TGTGCCAGCAGCTGGCGGTTCACAGATACGCAGTATTTT | CASSWRFTDTQYF
TRBD2 | TRBJ2-1 | TRBV7-8 | . | TGTGCCAGCAGTCCTCGGACTAGCGGGAGGAATGAGCAGTTCTTC | CASSPRTSGRNEQFF
. | TRBJ2-6 | TRBV4-1 | once | TGCGCCAGCAGCCAACCGACATATAGCTACTCTGGGGCCAACGTCCTGACTTTC | CASSQPTYSYSGANVLTF
. | TRBJ1-4 | TRBV19 | . | TGTGCCAGTAGATTGACAGTTCGGTTTGAAAAACTGTTTTTT | CASRLTVRFEKLFF
TRBD2 | TRBJ2-7 | TRBV27 | . | TGTGCCAGCAGTTTAACCCCTGGACTAGCTAGCGAGCAGTACTTC | CASSLTPGLASEQYF
TRBD1 | TRBJ1-2 | TRBV5-6 | once | TGTGCCAGCAGCACCCGGGACAGGGGGCAGGACCTATATGGCTACACCTTC | CASSTRDRGQDLYGYTF
. | TRBJ1-5 | TRBV28 | . | TGTGCCAGCAGTTTTCCCCCCGATCAGATTAATCAGCCCCAGCATTTT | CASSFPPDQINQPQHF
TRBD1 | TRBJ2-7 | TRBV19 | . | TGTGCCAGTAGTATGAACCAGGGACAGGGGGTTTACGAGCAGTACTTC | CASSMNQGQGVYEQYF